Below, 32 T cell receptor beta chains from the same sample are listed, as sequenced in a study of cytomegalovirus exposure and HLA in healthy donors. Primers for the PCR totalled 60 Vbeta and 13 Jbeta. The repertoire was sequenced with immunoSEQ multiplex PCR; TCRdb's copy has only in-frame clones and lacks some. There are approximately 130,000 clones in the sample; around 75% occur only once, and 2.5% to 3.5% lies in the top ten. Sequenced: PBMCs. These receptors came from a man aged 25-45 years in good health and CMV-seronegative.

The rearrangement uses TRBV2 and TRBJ1-3, with 11 positions matching TRBD1. Germline V CDR1 and CDR2: SNHLY, FYNNEI. The CDR3 runs 19 residues. V shed 5 bases, J shed 0 bases, and the junction held 12 bases outside the gene matches. CDR3 DNA: TGTGCCAGCAGTCCCCCGGACAGGGGGCTATTCTTCTCTGGAAACACCATATATTTT. Amino acid sequence: CASSPPDRGLFFSGNTIYF.

The V call is TRBV9, the J call TRBJ2-7, with D perhaps matching TRBD2 (6 bases). V lost 6 bases and J 0 bases, leaving 16 bases between the germline ends. Germline V gene lookup returns CDR1 SGDLS and CDR2 YYNGEE. This CDR3 comprises 15 residues. CDR3 in DNA: TGTGCCAGCACCATCGGGGCGGGGAGCTCCTACGAGCAGTACTTC. Translation gives CASTIGAGSSYEQYF.

This chain uses TRBV2 with TRBJ2-7; D unresolved. Germline V gene lookup returns CDR1 SNHLY and CDR2 FYNNEI. The V end lost 0 bases, the J end lost 3 bases, and 9 bases lay between the germline ends. The CDR3 spans 14 residues. CDR3 bases: TGTGCCAGCAGTGAAGCGCCACACAACTACGAGCAGTACTTC. As protein: CASSEAPHNYEQYF.

The CDR3 reads CASSQDRAGRGLHF. The CDR3 coding sequence is TGCGCCAGCAGCCAAGATCGGGCGGGACGCGGCCTCCACTTT. V usage is TRBV4-3 and J usage is TRBJ1-6, with D tentatively TRBD1 (5 bases). V was pared by 0 bases and J by 15 bases, with 15 bases between. The CDR3 is made up of 14 amino acids. The germline V gene encodes CDR1 LGHNA and CDR2 YSLEER.

The chain combines TRBV30 with TRBJ1-4; D remains unclear. Trimming left V 5 bases short and J 2 bases short, with 15 bases between. The length of the CDR3 is 15 residues. The V gene's germline CDR1 is GTSNPN and CDR2 SVGIG (reference sequence). In DNA form, the CDR3 reads TGTGCCTGGGGCCAAGCGGGCGCGACTAATGAAAAACTGTTTTTT. This gives the protein CAWGQAGATNEKLFF. The full variable domain, its missing parts supplied by reference TRBV30 and TRBJ1-4, is SQTIHQWPATLVQPVGSPLSLECTVEGTSNPNLYWYRQAAGRGLQLLFYSVGIGQISSEVPQNLSASRPQDRQFILSSKKLLLSDSGFYLCAWGQAGATNEKLFFGSGTQLSVL.

The chain uses TRBV29-1 and TRBJ2-7; 12 bases match TRBD2. V dropped 6 bases and J dropped 3; count of bases not matched to a gene: 3. Germline CDR1 and CDR2: SQVTM and ANQGSEA. CDR3 length: 13 amino acids. CDR3 bases: TGCAGCGTCCCGACTAGCGGGAGCTACGAGCAGTACTTC. Protein: CSVPTSGSYEQYF.

The chain couples TRBV19 to TRBJ1-5, with TRBD1 matching 7 bases. V trimming: 6 bases; J trimming: 3 bases; junction bases outside the gene matches: 2. The CDR3 has 13 residues. Per germline, CDR1 LNHDA and CDR2 SQIVND (reference sequence). The CDR3 here is CASSGTVNQPQHF. The CDR3 region has the DNA TGTGCCAGTAGCGGGACAGTCAATCAGCCCCAGCATTTT.

The V and J genes are TRBV7-8 and TRBJ2-1, with TRBD2 matching 9 bases. Germline CDR1 and CDR2: SGHVS and FQNEAQ. V was clipped by 2 bases and J by 4 bases; unmatched bases: 3. This CDR3 contains 15 residues. The CDR3 loop is CASSLPSGAYNEQFF. In DNA, the CDR3 is TGTGCCAGCAGCTTACCTAGCGGGGCGTACAATGAGCAGTTCTTC.

The chain has TRBV28 and TRBJ2-3; 9 bases match TRBD2. Germline values: CDR1 MDHEN, CDR2 SYDVKM. The V gene end was trimmed by 5 bases and the J gene end by 1 base; junction bases not matched to a gene: 1. This CDR3 has 14 amino acids. Written as DNA, the CDR3 is TGTGCCAGCAGTCAGCGGGGGGGCACAGATACGCAGTATTTT. Its translation: CASSQRGGTDTQYF.

The chain employs TRBV6-1 and TRBJ2-7, with 8 bases aligning to TRBD1. The junction had 11 bases not matched to a gene; V was cut back by 1 base and J by 0 bases. Germline V gives CDR1 MNHNS, CDR2 SASEGT. The CDR3 consists of 18 residues. CDR3 nucleotide sequence: TGTGCCAGCAGTGAAGTAGACAGGGGTGCCCTCAGCTCCTACGAGCAGTACTTC. Translation gives CASSEVDRGALSSYEQYF.

A word on this clone: At one of its ends the junction is not consistent with the germline gene, which may arise from a read error. V is TRBV7-7 and J is TRBJ1-4, with D uncertain. Germline CDR1 SSHAT, CDR2 FNYEAQ (reference sequence). The CDR3 extends over 13 amino acids. Here the CDR3 reads CASSPGVAEKLFF. The CDR3 nucleotides read TGTGCTAGCAGCCCCGGGGTGGCGGAAAAACTATTTTTT.

The J gene is TRBJ2-2, the V gene TRBV4-2; D might be TRBD2 (5 bases). Germline V gene lookup returns CDR1 LGHNA and CDR2 YNFKEQ. V dropped 0 bases and J dropped 10 bases, with 15 bases sitting between them. The CDR3 has 15 residues. The CDR3 loop reads CASSQDLGGLVELFF. In DNA form, the CDR3 reads TGTGCCAGCAGCCAAGATTTAGGCGGGCTTGTGGAGCTGTTTTTT.

CDR3 bases: TGTGCCAGCAGCCCACCGACAGGGGTGGAAGAGCAGTACTTC. Its translation is CASSPPTGVEEQYF. V usage is TRBV7-9 and J usage is TRBJ2-7, with 8 bases aligning to TRBD1. The CDR3 runs to 14 residues. V lost 5 bases, J lost 7 bases, and 10 bases stayed unmatched. CDR1 is SEHNR and CDR2 is FQNEAQ in the germline V gene (reference sequence).

The V gene is TRBV6-5, the J gene TRBJ2-3; D unclear. The V end was cut by 4 bases, the J end by 1 base, with 3 bases between. This CDR3 comprises 12 residues. Germline values: CDR1 MNHEY, CDR2 SVGAGI. The CDR3 sequence: CASSSGTDTQYF. The CDR3 DNA reads as TGTGCCAGCAGTTCGGGCACAGATACGCAGTATTTT.

The genes are TRBV4-1 and TRBJ2-2; 7 nucleotides align to TRBD2. V was clipped by 0 bases and J by 7 bases; unmatched bases: 11. CDR3 length: 17 residues. The V gene's germline CDR1 is MGHRA and CDR2 YSYEKL. DNA of the CDR3: TGCGCCAGCAGCCAAGAGGGCAGCGGGAACGTTCACGGGGAGCTGTTTTTT. Translating gives CASSQEGSGNVHGELFF.

The V call is TRBV4-2, the J call TRBJ1-6, with 9 bases identical to TRBD1. The germline V gene encodes CDR1 LGHNA and CDR2 YNFKEQ. After removal of 3 bases from V and 1 base from J, the junction contained 13 bases not matched to a gene. This CDR3 comprises 20 residues. In DNA form, the CDR3 reads TGTGCCAGCAGCCAGGAAGCCGGGACAGGGTTTAGGTCCTATAATTCACCCCTCCACTTT. It translates to CASSQEAGTGFRSYNSPLHF.

This sequence joins TRBV5-8 and TRBJ2-7; maybe TRBD2 (6 bases). This CDR3 comprises 16 residues. The germline V gene encodes CDR1 SGHTS and CDR2 YDEGEE. V was trimmed by 3 bases and J by 3 bases, leaving 19 bases between them. The CDR3 bases are TGTGCCAGCAGCTCCCAAAAAACCTCCGGGGGCTACGAGCAGTACTTC. Translating it yields CASSSQKTSGGYEQYF.

The chain is built from TRBV7-9 and TRBJ2-1; 12 bases agree with TRBD1. V trimming: 4 bases; J trimming: 7 bases; junction bases outside the gene matches: 5. From germline, CDR1 is SEHNR and CDR2 FQNEAQ (reference sequence). The CDR3 is made up of 15 amino acids. The CDR3 region is CASSYQGQGANEQFF. The CDR3 DNA reads TGTGCCAGCAGCTACCAGGGACAGGGGGCAAATGAGCAGTTCTTC.

This rearrangement joins TRBV29-1 to TRBJ2-5, with D maybe TRBD2 (7 bases). Germline V gives CDR1 SQVTM, CDR2 ANQGSEA. Trimming stripped 7 bases from V and 1 base from J, with 16 bases between. The CDR3 has 14 residues. In DNA, the CDR3 is TGCAGCGCCAAGGGGGGGGGCCGCCAAGAGACCCAGTACTTC. Encoded protein: CSAKGGGRQETQYF.

The CDR3 bases are TGTGCCAGCAGACGACCGGACAAGCTTTACGAGCAGTACTTC. Amino acids: CASRRPDKLYEQYF. The rearrangement uses TRBV28 and TRBJ2-7, with D tentatively TRBD1 (5 bases). V was cut by 6 bases and J by 4 bases, with 16 bases left in between. Germline CDR1 MDHEN, CDR2 SYDVKM. There are 14 residues in the CDR3.

The V and J genes are TRBV5-1 and TRBJ1-2, with TRBD1 matching 8 bases. Germline lookup yields CDR1 SGHRS and CDR2 YFSETQ. Trimming at V came to 0 bases and at J to 13 bases, leaving 5 bases not matched to a gene. The CDR3 is 12 amino acids. Written as DNA, the CDR3 is TGCGCCAGCAGCTTGGATTCAGGACAGGGCACCTTC. This encodes CASSLDSGQGTF.

This chain joins TRBV28 and TRBJ1-1; D may be TRBD1 (5 bases). CDR3 length: 13 amino acids. Germline V gene sequence: CDR1 MDHEN, CDR2 SYDVKM. Trimming left V 7 bases short and J 3 bases short, with 12 bases between. This CDR3 is CASTSPGDTEAFF. In DNA, the CDR3 is TGTGCCAGCACCTCCCCGGGGGACACTGAAGCTTTCTTT. The whole variable domain, filled in from reference TRBV28 and TRBJ1-1, reads DVKVTQSSRYLVKRTGEKVFLECVQDMDHENMFWYRQDPGLGLRLIYFSYDVKMKEKGDIPEGYSVSREKKERFSLILESASTNQTSMYLCASTSPGDTEAFFGQGTRLTVV.

This clone was observed once. The chain recombines TRBV15 with TRBJ2-1, with D maybe TRBD2 (5 bases). Per germline, CDR1 LNHNV and CDR2 YYDKDF (reference sequence). The V end was cut by 1 base, the J end by 7 bases, with 14 bases between. This CDR3 spans 15 amino acids. CDR3 in DNA: TGTGCCACCAGCAGAGGAGGGTATGAGGCAAATGAGCAGTTCTTC. Its translation: CATSRGGYEANEQFF.

The chain uses TRBV7-2 and TRBJ2-6, with D unresolved. V was shortened by 1 base and J by 0 bases, with 7 bases between the two germline ends. This CDR3 comprises 16 residues. Per the germline V gene, CDR1 is SGHTA and CDR2 is FQGNSA. The DNA for the CDR3 is TGTGCCAGCAGCTTAGGGGCTTACTCTGGGGCCAACGTCCTGACTTTC. Amino acid sequence: CASSLGAYSGANVLTF.

The table lists this clone with a few counts. CDR3 DNA: TGTGCCATCAGGGCGGACAGTACCTACGAGCAGTACTTC. Encoded protein: CAIRADSTYEQYF. This sequence joins TRBV10-3 and TRBJ2-7; a possible D gene is TRBD1 (6 bases). Germline lookup yields CDR1 ENHRY and CDR2 SYGVKD. This CDR3 has 13 amino acids. With 6 bases removed from V and 2 bases from J, the gap between germline ends came to 11 bases.

This sequence joins TRBV4-2 and TRBJ2-7, with TRBD2 identical over 8 bases. The V gene's germline CDR1 is LGHNA and CDR2 YNFKEQ. The J segment lost 2 bases and the V segment lost 7 bases, leaving 10 bases of the junction unmatched. This CDR3 has 15 residues. The CDR3: CASKVGTSGTYEQYF. In nucleotides, the CDR3 is TGTGCCAGCAAGGTAGGAACTAGCGGTACCTACGAGCAGTACTTC.

This clone has just a few counts. The chain has TRBV5-6 and TRBJ1-5; TRBD1 matches 8 bases. The CDR3 extends over 16 amino acids. Trimming took 4 bases from V and 0 from J; bases not matched to a gene: 6. From germline, CDR1 is SGHDT and CDR2 YYEEEE. The CDR3 is CASSAGTGISNQPQHF. CDR3 DNA: TGTGCCAGCAGCGCCGGGACAGGAATTAGCAATCAGCCCCAGCATTTT.

The rearrangement uses TRBV11-1 and TRBJ2-7; D is unclear. Germline V CDR1 and CDR2: SGHAT, FQDESV (reference sequence). V lost 2 bases and J 4 bases, leaving 12 bases between the germline ends. The CDR3 is 14 amino acids. CDR3 protein: CASSLSSLRYEQYF. The CDR3 DNA sequence: TGTGCCAGCAGCTTAAGTAGCCTGAGGTACGAGCAGTACTTC.

The chain recombines TRBV11-2 with TRBJ1-3; D is undetermined. Trimming took off 3 bases at V and 8 bases at J, with 11 bases between the two ends. Germline loops: CDR1 SGHAT, CDR2 FQNNGV. The CDR3 consists of 13 residues. CDR3 sequence: CASSLVSGYTIYF. The CDR3 coding sequence is TGTGCCAGCAGCTTGGTGTCCGGGTACACCATATATTTT.

The chain employs TRBV11-2 and TRBJ2-7, with D perhaps TRBD1 (5 bases). CDR3 length: 12 residues. Trimming removed 5 bases at V and 3 bases at J, with 8 bases between. Germline CDR1 reads SGHAT; CDR2 reads FQNNGV. The CDR3 sequence is CASSLDSYEQYF. In DNA, the CDR3 is TGTGCCAGCAGCCTCGACAGCTACGAGCAGTACTTC.

The chain's CDR3 is CASSGGQGTTEAFF. The CDR3 bases are TGTGCCAGTAGTGGCGGACAGGGGACCACTGAAGCTTTCTTT. V and J are TRBV19 and TRBJ1-1; 9 bases line up with TRBD1. The CDR3 sequence is 14 residues long. The V gene end was trimmed by 5 bases and the J gene end by 4 bases; junction bases not matched to a gene: 5. From germline, CDR1 is LNHDA and CDR2 SQIVND (reference sequence).

This chain joins TRBV7-2 and TRBJ2-3; 7 bases line up with TRBD1. This CDR3 comprises 16 residues. The germline CDR1 and CDR2 sequences are SGHTA and FQGNSA. V was clipped by 0 bases and J by 2 bases; unmatched bases: 5. CDR3 DNA: TGTGCCAGCAGCTTAGCCCGGGACAGATACACAGATACGCAGTATTTT. This gives the protein CASSLARDRYTDTQYF.